The clone carrying this TCR beta chain was recorded at least ten times. Its matching antigen is unknown. Trimming took 5 bases from V and 0 from J, leaving 11 bases between them. CDR3 length: 14 residues. Germline V gives CDR1 SQVTM, CDR2 ANQGSEA. These data originate in a study of T cells after yellow fever vaccination. TCRdb re-analysed the 5' RACE reads in MiXCR, keeping a single row per CDR3 protein. The table records about 130,000 distinct CDR3 sequences, 6.6% of them present only once. General study results and limits: After the booster, over 95% of CD4 and roughly nine tenths of CD8 primary-response clones were re-detected.

The sequence was obtained from a man aged 25 to 40 who received the YFV17D yellow fever vaccine. V gene TRBV29-1 combines with J gene TRBJ1-3, with unresolved D. The input for sequencing was CD4+ T cells sorted from PBMCs, taken 10 days after the yellow fever booster vaccination. The DNA of the CDR3 is TGCAGCGTTCGAAACAGAAGCTCTGGAAACACCATATATTTT. It encodes CSVRNRSSGNTIYF.